This section outlines one T cell receptor beta chain sequence together with its context. Its antigen remains unidentified. These data originate in a study of T-cell memory formation after mild COVID-19. Points from the study as a whole: Contracting clones from day 15 to 85 showed balanced CD4/CD8; later expanders favored CD4+.

5'RACE primed at constant segments yielded TCR alpha and TCR beta cDNA libraries bearing sample barcodes and UMIs. From the 5' RACE reads, TCRdb called clonotypes with MiXCR, one entry per CDR3 protein. The table lists about 150,000 distinct CDR3 sequences, over 10% of them singletons. V was pared by 7 bases and J by 5 bases, with 10 bases between. The germline CDR1 and CDR2 sequences are DFQATT and SNEGSKA (reference sequence). CDR3 length equals 11 residues. This TCR derives from a man between 18 and 29 years old who had mild COVID-19 (a few samples of this study predate the infection). Cell type and time point are not known. The genes are TRBV20-1 and TRBJ2-3; D gene ambiguous. Sequencing was carried out using PBMCs or a T cell subset sorted from them (not recorded which). CDR3 in amino acids: CSVLAVDTQYF. The CDR3 nucleotides read TGCAGTGTCCTGGCCGTAGATACGCAGTATTTT.